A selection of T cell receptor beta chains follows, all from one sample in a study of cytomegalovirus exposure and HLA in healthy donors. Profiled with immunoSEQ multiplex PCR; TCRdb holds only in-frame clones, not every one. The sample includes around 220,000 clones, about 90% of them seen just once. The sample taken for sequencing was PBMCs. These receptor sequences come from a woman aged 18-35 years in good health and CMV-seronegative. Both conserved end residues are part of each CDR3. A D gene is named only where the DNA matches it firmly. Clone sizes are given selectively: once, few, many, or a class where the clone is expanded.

CDR3nt: TGTGCCAGCAGCTTTGGGACAGTGAACACTGAAGCTTTCTTT; CDR3aa: CASSFGTVNTEAFF; abundance: NA; d_gene: TRBD1; v_gene: TRBV5-6; j_gene: TRBJ1-1
CDR3nt: TGTGCCGGCACAGTAACAGGGGGCTACGAGCAGTACTTC; CDR3aa: CAGTVTGGYEQYF; abundance: few; d_gene: TRBD1; v_gene: TRBV2; j_gene: TRBJ2-7
CDR3nt: TGTGCCAGCACCCAGGACAGTTGGTCCTACGAGCAGTACTTC; CDR3aa: CASTQDSWSYEQYF; abundance: NA; d_gene: NA; v_gene: TRBV6-5; j_gene: TRBJ2-7
CDR3nt: TGTGCCAGTAATCCCCTCGGGAGGGGAGCATTCGATGAGCAGTTCTTC; CDR3aa: CASNPLGRGAFDEQFF; abundance: NA; d_gene: TRBD2; v_gene: TRBV19; j_gene: TRBJ2-1
CDR3nt: TGTGCCAGCAGCGTGAGCCCAGGGGGCATTATTCAGCCCCAGCATTTT; CDR3aa: CASSVSPGGIIQPQHF; abundance: NA; d_gene: TRBD1; v_gene: TRBV7-9; j_gene: TRBJ1-5
CDR3nt: TGTGCCAGCAGTGAAACAGGGGGCGGTGAGACCCAGTACTTC; CDR3aa: CASSETGGGETQYF; abundance: NA; d_gene: TRBD1; v_gene: TRBV6-5; j_gene: TRBJ2-5
CDR3nt: TGTGCCAGCAGCGTCTCCCCCTCGAACACCGGGGAGCTGTTTTTT; CDR3aa: CASSVSPSNTGELFF; abundance: NA; d_gene: NA; v_gene: TRBV9; j_gene: TRBJ2-2
CDR3nt: TGTGCCAGCAGTTTGACACTGACCTCCTACGAGCAGTACTTC; CDR3aa: CASSLTLTSYEQYF; abundance: NA; d_gene: NA; v_gene: TRBV27; j_gene: TRBJ2-7
CDR3nt: TGTGCCAGCAGTCTGACTAGCGGGAGAGGGAACGAGCAGTACTTC; CDR3aa: CASSLTSGRGNEQYF; abundance: NA; d_gene: TRBD2; v_gene: TRBV6-6; j_gene: TRBJ2-7
CDR3nt: TGTGCCAGCAGCTTAGTGGGGACAGCATATGGCTACACCTTC; CDR3aa: CASSLVGTAYGYTF; abundance: NA; d_gene: TRBD1; v_gene: TRBV11-2; j_gene: TRBJ1-2
CDR3nt: TGTGCCAGCAGCGTAGACAGGGTTCATGAGCAGTTCTTC; CDR3aa: CASSVDRVHEQFF; abundance: NA; d_gene: NA; v_gene: TRBV9; j_gene: TRBJ2-1
CDR3nt: TGTGCCAGCAGCCTAAGTTCGGACAATGAGCAGTTCTTC; CDR3aa: CASSLSSDNEQFF; abundance: NA; d_gene: NA; v_gene: TRBV7-2; j_gene: TRBJ2-1
CDR3nt: TGCGCCAGCAGCTTGTTCCTAGCGGCACCGGGCTCCTACAATGAGCAGTTCTTC; CDR3aa: CASSLFLAAPGSYNEQFF; abundance: NA; d_gene: TRBD2; v_gene: TRBV5-1; j_gene: TRBJ2-1
CDR3nt: TGTGCCAGCAGCTTAGGCGTGGCGGGGAGGGCCCGCAATGAGCAGTTCTTC; CDR3aa: CASSLGVAGRARNEQFF; abundance: NA; d_gene: TRBD2; v_gene: TRBV13; j_gene: TRBJ2-1
CDR3nt: TGTGCCAGCAGTTTTCTCCCACGGGGAGCAGGCAAAAACATTCAGTACTTC; CDR3aa: CASSFLPRGAGKNIQYF; abundance: NA; d_gene: NA; v_gene: TRBV27; j_gene: TRBJ2-4